Described below is a single T cell receptor beta chain sequence and its context. The target antigen is unknown. Using immunoSEQ multiplex PCR, the repertoire was profiled, and TCRdb retains in-frame clones only, with some absent. Of some 80,000 clones listed, around 80% are singletons. Trimming pared 11 bases from V and 7 bases from J, leaving 21 bases between. Germline assignment: CDR1 MDHEN and CDR2 SYDVKM. This CDR3 region has 14 residues. These data originate in a study of T cell responses to AZD1222 COVID-19 vaccine. Study conclusions and caveats: Rises in breadth and depth of Spike-specific TCRs came after two AZD1222 doses. Clonal diversity was possibly underestimated, and white British individuals and females predominated among donors. Along spike, vaccine-associated CD4 TCRs were found throughout, with dominance at 160-218 and 743-854.

This sequence originates from an adult who received the MenACWY meningococcal vaccine as a control. The rearrangement uses TRBV28 and TRBJ2-1; D perhaps matches TRBD1 (6 bases). The sequences come from peripheral blood, collected 28 days after the second dose of the MenACWY control vaccine. In DNA, the CDR3 is TGTGCCGTAGCAGGGGCAGGGCCGTTAAATGAGCAGTTCTTC. It translates to CAVAGAGPLNEQFF.